The clone carrying this TCR beta chain was seen many times. Its antigen is undetermined. The sample originates from a study of identical twins. Study-wide findings and caveats: There were fewer insertions in abundant cord blood beta clonotypes, but memory repertoires showed no such pattern.

A universal primer binding site was introduced by template switching. The final cDNA contained unique molecular identifiers. In TCRdb, the 5' RACE reads were re-called with MiXCR into one record per CDR3 protein. The data contain 650,000 to 800,000 distinct CDR3 sequences, approximately 9% of them singletons. In every case, the donor was a healthy Caucasian. Germline CDR1 SEHNR, CDR2 FQNEAQ (reference sequence). The CDR3 loop spans 16 amino acids. J gave up 7 bases and V 2 bases, and 2 bases lay outside the gene matches. In addition, the sample was reused for a study of yellow fever vaccine responses in identical twins.

The sequenced sample consisted of PBMCs. The source is a woman between 18 and 29 years old in good health. V gene TRBV7-9 combines with J gene TRBJ2-1; 16 positions match TRBD2. As DNA, the CDR3 is TGTGCCAGCAGCTTACCGGGACTAGCGGGAGGGAATGAGCAGTTCTTC. It translates to CASSLPGLAGGNEQFF. The entire variable domain, with the rest obtained from reference TRBV7-9 and TRBJ2-1, is as follows: DTGVSQNPRHKITKRGQNVTFRCDPISEHNRLYWYRQTLGQGPEFLTYFQNEAQLEKSRLLSDRFSAERPKGSFSTLEIQRTEQGDSAMYLCASSLPGLAGGNEQFFGPGTRLTVL.